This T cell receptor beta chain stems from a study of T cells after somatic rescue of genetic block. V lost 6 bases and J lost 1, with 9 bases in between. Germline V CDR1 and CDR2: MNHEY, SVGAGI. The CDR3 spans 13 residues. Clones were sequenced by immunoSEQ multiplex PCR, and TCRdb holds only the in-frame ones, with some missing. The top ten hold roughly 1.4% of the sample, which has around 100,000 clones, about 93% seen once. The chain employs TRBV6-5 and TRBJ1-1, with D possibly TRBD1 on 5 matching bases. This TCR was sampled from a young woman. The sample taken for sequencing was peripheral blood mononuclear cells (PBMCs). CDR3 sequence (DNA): TGTGCCAGCAGCCCAGGACAGAACACTGAAGCTTTCTTT. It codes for CASSPGQNTEAFF.